The clone carrying this T cell receptor (beta chain) has only a few counts. No antigen is known for it. Sequencing used immunoSEQ multiplex PCR; TCRdb keeps in-frame clones, though not all of them. The data show about 41,000 clones, roughly 70% seen once. This CDR3 spans 16 amino acids. Germline V lookup: CDR1 SEHNR, CDR2 FQNEAQ (reference sequence). V shed 3 bases and J 4 bases; nucleotides not matched to a gene: 9. These data belong to a study of vaccination effects on CD4 cells after COVID-19. Whole-study findings and limits: Whether induced by infection or by vaccine, clones showed marked clonal contraction late after vaccination.

Antigen-specific CD4+ T cell clonotypes were called by their expansion after viral peptide-pool culture in ViraFEST. A 10-day culture period preceded the isolation of CD4+ T cells. Previously uninfected by SARS-CoV-2, the vaccine recipients also showed negative nucleocapsid antibodies. The authors replaced half the medium with IL-2 medium on days 3 and 7. The sample in question was CD4+ T cells from PBMCs cultured with HCoV-OC43 spike peptides, obtained before COVID-19 vaccination. The subset denotes: HCoV-OC43 spike overlapping peptide pool stimulation. This chain joins TRBV7-9 and TRBJ2-3; 8 bases fit TRBD2. The receptor comes from a human donor who received a COVID-19 vaccine. The CDR3 is CASSFWGGRRADTQYF. The CDR3 DNA reads TGTGCCAGCAGCTTTTGGGGCGGGAGGAGGGCAGATACGCAGTATTTT. Full variable domain (rest looked up from reference TRBV7-9 and TRBJ2-3): DTGVSQNPRHKITKRGQNVTFRCDPISEHNRLYWYRQTLGQGPEFLTYFQNEAQLEKSRLLSDRFSAERPKGSFSTLEIQRTEQGDSAMYLCASSFWGGRRADTQYFGPGTRLTVL.